Listed below are T cell receptor beta chains from one sample, sequenced in a study of T cells in Graves' hyperthyroidism and ophthalmopathy. TCRdb analysed the multiplex PCR reads with MiXCR anew, one entry per CDR3 protein. This sample yields around 450,000 distinct CDR3 sequences, of which around 13% are seen a single time; 5% to 6% belongs to the top ten. Sequencing used blood. These receptors originate from a young woman with Graves' hyperthyroidism. CDR3s include the opening cysteine and the closing phenylalanine or tryptophan. Each record gives: V gene, clone size, J gene, D gene, CDR3 protein, CDR3 DNA. A D gene is named only where the DNA matches it firmly. Clone size is given for some rows only: seen once, a few or many times, or a class if the clone is expanded.

V: TRBV5-6; size: -; J: TRBJ2-1; D: TRBD2; CDR3: CASSSKTPLAGRYNEQFF; DNA: TGTGCCAGCAGCTCAAAAACGCCGCTAGCGGGCCGATACAATGAGCAGTTCTTC
V: TRBV6-1; size: many; J: TRBJ2-3; D: -; CDR3: CASRAPALLDTQYF; DNA: TGTGCCAGCAGGGCCCCCGCCTTACTAGATACGCAGTATTTT
V: TRBV12-3/TRBV12-4; size: many; J: TRBJ2-1; D: TRBD2; CDR3: CASSLPSGRWVNEQFF; DNA: TGTGCCAGCAGTTTACCTAGCGGGAGGTGGGTCAATGAGCAGTTCTTC
V: TRBV6-1; size: -; J: TRBJ2-1; D: -; CDR3: CASTEGSGVNEQFF; DNA: TGTGCCAGCACGGAAGGTAGCGGAGTCAATGAGCAGTTCTTC
V: TRBV15; size: -; J: TRBJ1-2; D: -; CDR3: CATSRDRGRENQGSSGYTF; DNA: TGTGCCACCAGCAGAGATAGAGGGAGAGAGAACCAGGGCAGCAGCGGCTACACCTTC
V: TRBV12-3/TRBV12-4; size: many; J: TRBJ2-7; D: TRBD1; CDR3: CASSPGQGYEQYF; DNA: TGTGCCAGCAGCCCGGGACAGGGCTACGAGCAGTACTTC
V: TRBV6-1; size: few; J: TRBJ2-1; D: -; CDR3: CASSDGLADAYNEQFF; DNA: TGTGCCAGCAGTGATGGCTTGGCGGACGCCTACAATGAGCAGTTCTTC
V: TRBV12-3/TRBV12-4; size: -; J: TRBJ1-5; D: -; CDR3: CASSMISNQPQHF; DNA: TGTGCCAGCAGCATGATAAGCAATCAGCCCCAGCATTTT
V: TRBV6-1; size: many; J: TRBJ1-2; D: -; CDR3: CASSRDGYTF; DNA: TGTGCCAGCAGCCGCGATGGCTACACCTTC
V: TRBV25-1; size: few; J: TRBJ1-2; D: -; CDR3: CASSGGIGGYTF; DNA: TGTGCCAGCAGTGGGGGGATTGGTGGCTACACCTTC